The sequence of this T cell receptor (beta chain) was determined in a study of cytomegalovirus exposure and HLA in healthy donors. To note about this clone: The junction and the germline gene differ at one end; a read error may be behind it. The same CDR3 can be traced to other DNA sequences in this sample.

The CDR3 is made up of 11 amino acids. The germline V gene encodes CDR1 SGHTA and CDR2 FQGTGA. 60 Vbeta and 13 Jbeta primers were used in PCR. Here immunoSEQ multiplex PCR was the method, and the copy in TCRdb shows in-frame clones only, minus some. The sample includes 200,000 to 250,000 clones, about 80% of them seen just once. The sequenced sample consisted of PBMCs. The TCR sequence derives from a woman in her sixties in good health and CMV-seropositive. The V gene is TRBV7-3, the J gene TRBJ2-7; 8 nucleotides line up with TRBD1. CDR3 protein: CASAQGEEQYF. DNA for the CDR3: TGTGCCAGCGCACAGGGGGAAGAGCAGTACTTT.